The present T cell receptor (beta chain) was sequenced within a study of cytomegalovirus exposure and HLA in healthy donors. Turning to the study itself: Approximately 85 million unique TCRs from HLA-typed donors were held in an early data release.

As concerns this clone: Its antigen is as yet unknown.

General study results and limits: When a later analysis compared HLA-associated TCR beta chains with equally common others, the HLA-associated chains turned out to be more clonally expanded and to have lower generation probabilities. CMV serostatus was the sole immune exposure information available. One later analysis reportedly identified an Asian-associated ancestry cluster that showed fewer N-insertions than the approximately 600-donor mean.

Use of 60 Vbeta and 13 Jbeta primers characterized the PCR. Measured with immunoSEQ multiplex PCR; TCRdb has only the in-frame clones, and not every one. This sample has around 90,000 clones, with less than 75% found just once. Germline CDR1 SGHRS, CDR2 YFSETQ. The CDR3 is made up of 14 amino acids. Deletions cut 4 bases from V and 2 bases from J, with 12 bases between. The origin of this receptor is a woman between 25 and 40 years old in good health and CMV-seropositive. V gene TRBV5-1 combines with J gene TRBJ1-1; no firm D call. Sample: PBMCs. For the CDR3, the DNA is TGCGCCAGCAGCGCCGACAACGTCAACACTGAAGCTTTCTTT. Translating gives CASSADNVNTEAFF.